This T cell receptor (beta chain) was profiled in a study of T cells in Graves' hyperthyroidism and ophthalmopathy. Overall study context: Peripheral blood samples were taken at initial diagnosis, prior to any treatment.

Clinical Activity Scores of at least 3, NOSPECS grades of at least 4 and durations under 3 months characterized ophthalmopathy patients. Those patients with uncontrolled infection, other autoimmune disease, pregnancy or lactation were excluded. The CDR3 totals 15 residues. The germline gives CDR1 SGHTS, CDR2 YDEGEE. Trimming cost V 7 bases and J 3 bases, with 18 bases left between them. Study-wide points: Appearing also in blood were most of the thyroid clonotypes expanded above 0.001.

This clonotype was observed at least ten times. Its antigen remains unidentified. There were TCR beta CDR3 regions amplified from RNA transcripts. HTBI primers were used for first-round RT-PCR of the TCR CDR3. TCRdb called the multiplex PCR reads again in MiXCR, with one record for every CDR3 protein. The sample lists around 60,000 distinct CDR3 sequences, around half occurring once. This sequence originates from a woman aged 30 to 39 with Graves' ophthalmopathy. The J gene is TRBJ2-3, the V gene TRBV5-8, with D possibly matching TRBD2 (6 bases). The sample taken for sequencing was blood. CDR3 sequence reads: CASGDRRLATDTQYF. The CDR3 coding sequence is TGTGCCAGCGGGGATCGGAGGCTAGCGACAGATACGCAGTATTTT.